These T cell receptor beta chains were read from a single sample in a study of blood T cells in healthy people across ages. Each CDR3 protein is one row after TCRdb ran MiXCR on the 5' RACE reads. The sample has some 1.5 million distinct CDR3 sequences; 28% are singletons. Input material: blood. These TCRs come from a woman in her twenties or thirties in good health. CDR3s include the opening cysteine and the closing phenylalanine or tryptophan. Each record gives: D gene, clone size, V gene, J gene, CDR3 protein, CDR3 DNA. A D gene is named only where the DNA matches it firmly. Expanded clones are given a class, and other clones once, few, many or no size at all.

TRBD2	NA	TRBV12-3/TRBV12-4	TRBJ2-7	CASRTSGGQYEQYF	TGTGCCAGCCGCACTAGCGGGGGGCAGTACGAGCAGTACTTC
NA	NA	TRBV29-1	TRBJ1-1	CSVVVIMGTEAFF	TGCAGCGTTGTAGTGATTATGGGCACTGAAGCTTTCTTT
TRBD1	few	TRBV4-1	TRBJ1-5	CASSHRLSRTGNGQPQHF	TGCGCCAGCAGCCATCGATTAAGTAGGACAGGGAACGGCCAGCCCCAGCATTTT
NA	NA	TRBV24-1	TRBJ2-2	CATSDPGLYTGELFF	TGTGCCACCAGTGATCCAGGTCTGTACACCGGGGAGCTGTTTTTT
NA	NA	TRBV7-9	TRBJ2-4	CAGSSLRGDKNIQYF	TGTGCCGGCAGCTCCCTGCGGGGCGACAAAAACATTCAGTACTTC
TRBD2	many	TRBV2	TRBJ2-7	CASSPTSDEQYF	TGTGCCAGCAGTCCGACTAGCGACGAGCAGTACTTC
NA	NA	TRBV10-3	TRBJ1-2	CAIGESNRRSYGYTF	TGTGCCATCGGTGAGTCGAATCGGAGAAGTTATGGCTACACCTTC
NA	few	TRBV5-5	TRBJ2-1	CASSTTGWTEQFF	TGTGCCAGCAGCACGACCGGGTGGACAGAGCAGTTCTTC
TRBD1	few	TRBV29-1	TRBJ1-5	CSVRGTENQPQHF	TGCAGCGTCCGCGGGACAGAGAATCAGCCCCAGCATTTT
NA	few	TRBV28	TRBJ2-3	CASSLGFRGTDTQYF	TGTGCCAGCAGTTTAGGGTTCAGGGGAACAGATACGCAGTATTTT
NA	NA	TRBV20-1	TRBJ2-1	CSARNRFGTGNEQFF	TGCAGTGCTAGAAATCGCTTCGGTACGGGCAATGAGCAGTTCTTC
NA	few	TRBV6-6	TRBJ1-5	CASSDGGGGSNQPQHF	TGTGCCAGCAGTGACGGTGGGGGGGGTAGCAATCAGCCCCAGCATTTT
NA	NA	TRBV12-3/TRBV12-4	TRBJ1-1	CSSSLDANTEAFF	TGTTCCAGCAGTTTAGATGCTAACACTGAAGCTTTCTTT
NA	NA	TRBV10-3	TRBJ2-1	CAISESTGESEQFF	TGTGCCATCAGTGAGTCGACGGGGGAGAGTGAGCAGTTCTTC
TRBD1	many	TRBV10-3	TRBJ2-7	CAISKDRDRAYEQYF	TGTGCCATCAGCAAAGACCGGGACAGAGCCTACGAGCAGTACTTC
NA	NA	TRBV6-1	TRBJ2-7	CASSSGLHWEQYF	TGTGCCAGCAGCTCAGGCCTCCATTGGGAGCAGTACTTC
TRBD1	NA	TRBV7-9	TRBJ2-7	CASSLAGTGGFYEQYF	TGTGCCAGCAGCCTCGCCGGGACAGGGGGCTTTTACGAGCAGTACTTC
NA	NA	TRBV7-9	TRBJ2-4	CASSLRGTGAKNIQYF	TGTGCCAGCAGCTTACGAGGGACGGGAGCCAAAAACATTCAGTACTTC
NA	few	TRBV12-3/TRBV12-4	TRBJ2-7	CASSLIGGALEQYF	TGTGCCAGCAGTTTAATTGGGGGGGCCTTGGAGCAGTACTTC
NA	few	TRBV7-2	TRBJ2-5	CASSRMGVATQYF	TGTGCCAGCAGCCGGATGGGGGTGGCGACCCAGTACTTC
NA	few	TRBV12-3/TRBV12-4	TRBJ2-1	CASRTSPPASSYNEQFF	TGTGCCAGCAGGACTAGTCCTCCAGCTAGCTCCTACAATGAGCAGTTCTTC
NA	NA	TRBV30	TRBJ2-7	CAWSLKRRDEQYF	TGTGCCTGGAGTTTAAAGCGACGGGACGAGCAGTACTTC
NA	few	TRBV29-1	TRBJ2-5	CSVEAPQETQYF	TGCAGCGTTGAAGCCCCTCAAGAGACCCAGTACTTC
NA	NA	TRBV27	TRBJ2-1	CASRPQGPGNEQFF	TGTGCCAGCAGACCCCAGGGGCCTGGCAATGAGCAGTTCTTC
NA	NA	TRBV7-9	TRBJ1-3	CASSLMTGFSGNTIYF	TGTGCCAGCAGCCTAATGACAGGATTCTCTGGAAACACCATATATTTT
NA	NA	TRBV6-5	TRBJ1-6	CASSPRQLSPLHF	TGTGCCAGCAGTCCTAGACAATTATCACCCCTCCACTTT
NA	few	TRBV30	TRBJ2-2	CAWSVSTGELFF	TGTGCCTGGAGTGTATCCACCGGGGAGCTGTTTTTT
TRBD1	few	TRBV5-1	TRBJ2-3	CASRGPGGSTDTQYF	TGCGCCAGCAGGGGCCCAGGGGGCAGCACAGATACGCAGTATTTT
NA	few	TRBV9	TRBJ2-5	CASSILGGQETQYF	TGTGCCAGCAGCATCCTCGGTGGCCAAGAGACCCAGTACTTC
TRBD2	many	TRBV5-1	TRBJ2-3	CASNHGGAADTQYF	TGCGCCAGCAATCACGGGGGGGCCGCAGATACGCAGTATTTT